A selection of T cell receptor beta chains follows, all from one sample in a study of radiation and T cells in renal cell carcinoma. The method was immunoSEQ multiplex PCR; TCRdb's version includes in-frame clones alone and lacks a portion of them. The sample has some 78,000 clones, about 88% seen once. The input for sequencing was blood, taken from a patient whose treatment included radiotherapy and nephrectomy. The receptors originated from a woman aged 65 to 85 with renal cell carcinoma. Each CDR3 is given with its conserved first and last residue. The D gene is left open where the match is weak. Clone sizes are given selectively: once, few, many, or a class where the clone is expanded.

clone size	D gene	V gene	J gene	CDR3 DNA	CDR3 protein
-	-	TRBV28	TRBJ2-3	TGTGCCAGCAGTCCCGGGACGTTGACAGATACGCAGTATTTT	CASSPGTLTDTQYF
-	-	TRBV9	TRBJ2-7	TGTGCCAGCAGCGTAGAAGGTAGAGCAGCCGAGCAGTACTTC	CASSVEGRAAEQYF
-	-	TRBV28	TRBJ1-2	TGTGCCAGCATGGGGGGTGGGCATGGCTACACCTTC	CASMGGGHGYTF
-	-	TRBV9	TRBJ1-3	TGTGCCAGCAGCGCCAACCACGCTGGAAACACCATATATTTT	CASSANHAGNTIYF
-	-	TRBV27	TRBJ2-2	TGTGCCAGCAGTCCCCGGGACTTCGCGAACACCGGGGAGCTGTTTTTT	CASSPRDFANTGELFF
-	-	TRBV21-1	TRBJ1-6	TGTGCCAGCAGCAAACTGGGACAGGGGACCCATAATTACTCACCCCTCCACTTT	CASSKLGQGTHNYSPLHF
once	TRBD1	TRBV28	TRBJ2-2	TGTGCCAGCAGATCCACAGGGGACACCGGGGAGCTGTTTTTT	CASRSTGDTGELFF
-	TRBD1	TRBV28	TRBJ1-5	TGTGCCAGCAGCCAATCGGACAGGGACAATCGGCCCCAGCATTTT	CASSQSDRDNRPQHF
few	-	TRBV7-2	TRBJ1-1	TGTGCCAGCAGCGCGACAGTGAACACTGAAGCTTTCTTT	CASSATVNTEAFF
-	-	TRBV28	TRBJ2-2	TGTGCCAGCAGTCCTTACGGGCGCACCGGGGAGCTGTTTTTT	CASSPYGRTGELFF
-	TRBD1	TRBV2	TRBJ1-1	TGTGCCAGCAGGGACAGGGGAATGGGCACTGAAGCTTTCTTT	CASRDRGMGTEAFF
few	-	TRBV28	TRBJ1-1	TGTGCCAGCAGTTTAAGAGGTCTCAAAGCTTTCTTT	CASSLRGLKAFF
-	-	TRBV4-3	TRBJ2-7	TGCGCCAGCAGCCAAGAAGGGACTTCTCACTACGAGCAGTACTTC	CASSQEGTSHYEQYF
-	TRBD2	TRBV5-1	TRBJ2-1	TGCGCCAGCAGCTCTTCCGGGACTAGAGATTTCTACAATGAGCAGTTCTTC	CASSSSGTRDFYNEQFF
-	-	TRBV28	TRBJ1-1	TGTGCCAGCAGGCTGACGGGGGACACTGAAGCTTTCTTT	CASRLTGDTEAFF
-	-	TRBV5-4	TRBJ1-2	TGTGCCAGCAGCTTGGCCGGTTCCGGAGGCTACACCTTC	CASSLAGSGGYTF
-	-	TRBV14	TRBJ1-1	TGTGCCAGCAGCCAAGTGTTTTCCGGCGACACTGAAGCTTTCTTT	CASSQVFSGDTEAFF
few	-	TRBV5-4	TRBJ1-2	TGTGCCAGCAGCTTGGACAGATCAATAGGTGGCTACACCTTC	CASSLDRSIGGYTF
-	-	TRBV7-2	TRBJ1-2	TGTGCCAGCAGCCCAACTTGGGGTCTATTTGGCTACACCTTC	CASSPTWGLFGYTF
-	-	TRBV5-1	TRBJ1-1	TGCGCCAGCAGCAGTGGGATGAGAACTGAAGCTTTCTTT	CASSSGMRTEAFF
-	-	TRBV4-1	TRBJ1-3	TGCGCCAGCAGCCAAGAAGGACAGCCTGGAAACACCATATATTTT	CASSQEGQPGNTIYF
-	-	TRBV14	TRBJ1-6	TGTGCCAGCAGCCAAGCTGGGCGCAGGGGTAATTCACCCCTCCACTTT	CASSQAGRRGNSPLHF
-	-	TRBV5-4	TRBJ2-7	TGTGCCAGCAGCTCAAAACGGGACCCCTCGCGCGAGCAGTACTTC	CASSSKRDPSREQYF
few	-	TRBV6-1	TRBJ1-6	TGTGCCAGCGTCCGGGACTATAATTCACCCCTCCACTTT	CASVRDYNSPLHF
-	-	TRBV7-3	TRBJ1-1	TGTGCCAGCAGCTTTGATTTCACGACTGAAGCTTTCTTT	CASSFDFTTEAFF
-	-	TRBV19	TRBJ1-2	TGTGCCAGTGCCGCGGGTGGCTACACCTTC	CASAAGGYTF